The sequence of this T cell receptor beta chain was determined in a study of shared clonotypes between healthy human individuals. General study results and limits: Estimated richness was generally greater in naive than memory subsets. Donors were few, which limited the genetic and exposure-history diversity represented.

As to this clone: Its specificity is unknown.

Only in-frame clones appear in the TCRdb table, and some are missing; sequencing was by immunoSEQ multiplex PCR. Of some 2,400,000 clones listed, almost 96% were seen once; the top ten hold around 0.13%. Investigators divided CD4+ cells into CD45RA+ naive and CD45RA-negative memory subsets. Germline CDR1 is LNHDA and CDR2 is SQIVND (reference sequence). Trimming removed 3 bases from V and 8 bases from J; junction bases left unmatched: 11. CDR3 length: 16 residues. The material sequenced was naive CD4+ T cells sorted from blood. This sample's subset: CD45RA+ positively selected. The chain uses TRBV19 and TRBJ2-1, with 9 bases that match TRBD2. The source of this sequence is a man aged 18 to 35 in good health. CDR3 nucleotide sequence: TGTGCCAGTAGTATCTTAGCGGGAGAGGGTCGGTATGAGCAGTTCTTC. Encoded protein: CASSILAGEGRYEQFF. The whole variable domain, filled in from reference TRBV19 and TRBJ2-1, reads DGGITQSPKYLFRKEGQNVTLSCEQNLNHDAMYWYRQDPGQGLRLIYYSQIVNDFQKGDIAEGYSVSREKKESFPLTVTSAQKNPTAFYLCASSILAGEGRYEQFFGPGTRLTVL.